This TCR beta chain was recovered during a study of cytomegalovirus exposure and HLA in healthy donors. The PCR was carried out with 60 Vbeta primers and 13 Jbeta primers. Profiling relied on immunoSEQ multiplex PCR, and the TCRdb table lists in-frame clones only, not all of them. Among around 130,000 clones listed, about 85% were seen once. Regarding the study as a whole: A missense variant in DCLRE1C was later tied to TCR beta V- and J-gene trimming.

Germline V gene sequence: CDR1 SEHNR, CDR2 FQNEAQ (reference sequence). Trimming removed 2 bases at V and 4 bases at J, with 11 bases between. This CDR3 region has 14 residues. This clone was detected only once. Its matching antigen is unknown. The TCR originated in a boy between 10 and 17 years old in good health and CMV-seronegative. The gene calls are TRBV7-9 and TRBJ2-5, with D perhaps TRBD2 (7 bases). Sequencing used PBMCs. CDR3 amino acids: CASSLRGGSETQYF. The CDR3 DNA sequence: TGTGCCAGCAGCTTAAGGGGGGGCTCAGAGACCCAGTACTTC.